This T cell receptor beta chain originates from a study of blood T cell repertoires in COVID-19. Study-wide background: T cells, B-cell-depleted T cells, or PBMCs provided the cDNA or gDNA that served as material.

Assay used: immunoSEQ multiplex PCR; TCRdb lists only in-frame clones, some missing. The sample includes tens of thousands of clones, 80% to 90% of them seen just once. Losses at the gene ends were 4 bases for V and 7 bases for J; bases not matched to a gene: 5. CDR1 LNHDA and CDR2 SQIVND come from the germline V gene (reference sequence). The CDR3 is 15 residues long. V is TRBV19 and J is TRBJ1-6, with 9 nucleotides matching TRBD1. Sequencing was done on a sample of peripheral blood. The TCR originated in a human donor in a cohort sampled during active COVID-19. In DNA form, the CDR3 reads TGTGCCAGTAGTAAGTGGGGACAGGGAAATTCACCCCTCCACTTT. Amino acids: CASSKWGQGNSPLHF. Supplemented by reference TRBV19 and TRBJ1-6, the full variable domain reads DGGITQSPKYLFRKEGQNVTLSCEQNLNHDAMYWYRQDPGQGLRLIYYSQIVNDFQKGDIAEGYSVSREKKESFPLTVTSAQKNPTAFYLCASSKWGQGNSPLHFGNGTRLTVT.